This is a list of T cell receptor beta chains from one sample in a study of T-cell memory formation after mild COVID-19. MiXCR, run by TCRdb on the 5' RACE reads, gives a single entry per CDR3 protein. Counted here are 500,000 to 650,000 distinct CDR3 sequences, about a fifth occurring once; the ten biggest clones make up about 8.7%. Sequencing was performed on PBMCs or a T cell subset sorted from them (not recorded which). Every receptor here comes from an adult woman who had mild COVID-19 (a few samples of this study predate the infection). Cell type and time point are not known. Both conserved end residues are trimmed from each CDR3. Fields, in order: CDR3 protein, V gene, J gene.

CDR3aa: ASSPITGRVTEAF
v_gene: TRBV11-2
j_gene: TRBJ1-1

CDR3aa: ASSYPGTENTEAF
v_gene: TRBV6-5
j_gene: TRBJ1-1

CDR3aa: ASSYGGHRSPEAF
v_gene: TRBV6-5
j_gene: TRBJ1-1

CDR3aa: ASNPDRFQETQY
v_gene: TRBV6-6
j_gene: TRBJ2-5

CDR3aa: AWRDREYGNTEAF
v_gene: TRBV30
j_gene: TRBJ1-1

CDR3aa: ASSSGQGEEDNEQF
v_gene: TRBV5-1
j_gene: TRBJ2-1

CDR3aa: ASSPAGGQGATLNTGELF
v_gene: TRBV7-9
j_gene: TRBJ2-2

CDR3aa: ASSLSAGGEYNEQF
v_gene: TRBV5-1
j_gene: TRBJ2-1

CDR3aa: ASSLDGLAADTQY
v_gene: TRBV7-9
j_gene: TRBJ2-3

CDR3aa: ASSDPSGRVDNEQF
v_gene: TRBV25-1
j_gene: TRBJ2-1

CDR3aa: ASSGKASYTGELF
v_gene: TRBV12-3/TRBV12-4
j_gene: TRBJ2-2

CDR3aa: ASSLFSDTGELF
v_gene: TRBV12-3/TRBV12-4
j_gene: TRBJ2-2

CDR3aa: ATSDFETGYGGYT
v_gene: TRBV24-1
j_gene: TRBJ1-2

CDR3aa: ATSRDWGPGHSNTEAF
v_gene: TRBV15
j_gene: TRBJ1-1

CDR3aa: ASSLPGVVYGYT
v_gene: TRBV7-9
j_gene: TRBJ1-2

CDR3aa: ASSEYRTVSYEQY
v_gene: TRBV19
j_gene: TRBJ2-7

CDR3aa: ATSREQQNSPLH
v_gene: TRBV15
j_gene: TRBJ1-6

CDR3aa: AWSGQGNSPLH
v_gene: TRBV30
j_gene: TRBJ1-6

CDR3aa: ASSPKAKTSGLLYNEQF
v_gene: TRBV14
j_gene: TRBJ2-1

CDR3aa: ASSLQGFSNQPQH
v_gene: TRBV7-2
j_gene: TRBJ1-5

CDR3aa: ASSPSGTSYEQY
v_gene: TRBV9
j_gene: TRBJ2-7

CDR3aa: ASSWGSTGSGANVLT
v_gene: TRBV12-3/TRBV12-4
j_gene: TRBJ2-6

CDR3aa: ASSITGGPTGELF
v_gene: TRBV19
j_gene: TRBJ2-2

CDR3aa: ASSYSKGEAF
v_gene: TRBV6-5
j_gene: TRBJ1-1

CDR3aa: ASSMTSGPYNEQF
v_gene: TRBV5-4
j_gene: TRBJ2-1

CDR3aa: ASSSRRQGVAEAF
v_gene: TRBV7-9
j_gene: TRBJ1-1

CDR3aa: ASSFGQNYT
v_gene: TRBV5-4
j_gene: TRBJ1-2

CDR3aa: ASSLAVHTDTQY
v_gene: TRBV12-3/TRBV12-4
j_gene: TRBJ2-3